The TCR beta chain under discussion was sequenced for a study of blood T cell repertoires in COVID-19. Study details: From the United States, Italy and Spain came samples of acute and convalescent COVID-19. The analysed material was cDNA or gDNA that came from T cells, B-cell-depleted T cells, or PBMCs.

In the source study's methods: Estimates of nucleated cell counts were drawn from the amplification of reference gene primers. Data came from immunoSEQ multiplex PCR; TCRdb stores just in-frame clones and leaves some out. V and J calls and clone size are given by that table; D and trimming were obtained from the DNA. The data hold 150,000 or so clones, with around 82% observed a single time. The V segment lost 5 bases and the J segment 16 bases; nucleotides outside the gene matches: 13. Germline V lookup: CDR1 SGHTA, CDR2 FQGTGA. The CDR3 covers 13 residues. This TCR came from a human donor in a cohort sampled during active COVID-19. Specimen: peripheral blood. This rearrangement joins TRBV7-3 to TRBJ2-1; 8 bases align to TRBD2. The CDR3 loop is CASSPRLANRAFF. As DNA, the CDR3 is TGTGCCAGCAGCCCCCGACTAGCGAACAGGGCATTCTTC.